These 24 T cell receptor beta chains were sequenced from one sample in a study of cytomegalovirus exposure and HLA in healthy donors. PCR primers comprised 60 Vbeta and 13 Jbeta primers. TCRdb keeps only in-frame clones here, not all; method: immunoSEQ multiplex PCR. The repertoire has roughly 150,000 clones, 68% of them found once; the top ten carry approximately 4.3%. The sample consisted of PBMCs. These receptors were collected from a man aged 55-75 years in good health and CMV-seronegative.

V and J are TRBV2 and TRBJ2-2; D gene unclear. V was clipped by 9 bases and J by 7 bases, with 9 bases between them. The length of the CDR3 is 11 residues. Germline V gene lookup returns CDR1 SNHLY and CDR2 FYNNEI. The CDR3 bases are TGTGCCAGTACGCTAAGCGGGGAGCTGTTTTTT. Residues: CASTLSGELFF. Using reference TRBV2 and TRBJ2-2 for the parts outside the CDR3, the full variable domain is EPEVTQTPSHQVTQMGQEVILRCVPISNHLYFYWYRQILGQKVEFLVSFYNNEISEKSEIFDDQFSVERPDGSNFTLKIRSTKLEDSAMYFCASTLSGELFFGEGSRLTVL.

This chain joins TRBV2 and TRBJ2-7; 7 bases are a match to TRBD1. The trim removed 6 bases at V and 2 bases at J, leaving 4 bases unmatched. Per the germline V gene, CDR1 is SNHLY and CDR2 is FYNNEI. The CDR3 runs to 13 residues. In nucleotides, the CDR3 is TGTGCCAGCAGCCGGACAGGCCCCTACGAGCAGTACTTC. It translates to CASSRTGPYEQYF.

J is TRBJ2-2 and V is TRBV19, with D possibly matching TRBD1 (6 bases). This CDR3 is built from 17 residues. CDR1 LNHDA and CDR2 SQIVND come from the germline V gene (reference sequence). V gave up 5 bases and J gave up 3 bases, with 19 bases separating them. The CDR3 bases are TGTGCCAGTAGTCTGACAGGTCCCGCCGGGGACACCGGGGAGCTGTTTTTT. Protein product: CASSLTGPAGDTGELFF.

This clone was counted a few times. V gene TRBV25-1 combines with J gene TRBJ1-2; possibly TRBD1 for D (5 bases). The germline V gene has CDR1 MGHDK and CDR2 SYGVNS. This CDR3 spans 13 amino acids. V was shortened by 3 bases and J by 8 bases, with 13 bases between the two germline ends. CDR3 DNA sequence: TGTGCCAGCAGTGATGACGGGGGGAGGGGCTACACCTTC. This codes for CASSDDGGRGYTF.

V usage is TRBV19 and J usage is TRBJ1-1, with D possibly matching TRBD1 (5 bases). Germline assignment: CDR1 LNHDA and CDR2 SQIVND (reference sequence). V shed 7 bases and J shed 0 bases, with 15 bases lying between them. The CDR3 extends over 15 amino acids. CDR3 nucleotides: TGTGCCAGTACCCCCGGCAGGGCGGTGAACACTGAAGCTTTCTTT. Its translation is CASTPGRAVNTEAFF.

V usage is TRBV11-1 and J usage is TRBJ2-2; 11 nucleotides line up with TRBD2. V gave up 5 bases and J gave up 5 bases; unmatched junction bases: 10. The CDR3 length is 17 residues. Germline V gene data show CDR1 as SGHAT and CDR2 as FQDESV (reference sequence). The chain's CDR3 is CASSLSLAGVSTGELFF. CDR3 DNA sequence: TGTGCCAGCAGCCTATCACTAGCGGGAGTCTCTACCGGGGAGCTGTTTTTT.

This clone was counted only a few times. V usage is TRBV7-3 and J usage is TRBJ1-1, with TRBD1 matching over 12 bases. Germline lookup yields CDR1 SGHTA and CDR2 FQGTGA. J lost 7 bases, V lost 4 bases, and 13 bases had no gene match. The CDR3 spans 17 residues. DNA for the CDR3: TGTGCCAGCAGCTCACACGGGACAGGGGGCGCGGGCGGTGAAGCTTTCTTT. Its protein product is CASSSHGTGGAGGEAFF.

Only a few counts were recorded for this clone. J is TRBJ1-2 and V is TRBV4-2, with 9 bases aligning to TRBD1. V gave up 3 bases and J gave up 8 bases; unmatched junction bases: 13. Germline CDR1 is LGHNA and CDR2 is YNFKEQ. CDR3 length: 16 residues. The CDR3 here is CASSQRGRDRVAGYTF. Here the CDR3 DNA reads TGTGCCAGCAGCCAGAGAGGTCGGGACAGGGTGGCAGGCTACACCTTC.

The chain employs TRBV19 and TRBJ2-3; D call uncertain. Trimming stripped 3 bases from V and 0 bases from J, with 10 bases between. Per germline, CDR1 LNHDA and CDR2 SQIVND (reference sequence). The CDR3 runs to 15 residues. CDR3: CASSISAFSTDTQYF. DNA for the CDR3: TGTGCCAGTAGTATCTCAGCGTTTAGCACAGATACGCAGTATTTT.

The chain combines TRBV25-1 with TRBJ1-5; 7 bases are a match to TRBD1. V shed 3 bases and J 5 bases; nucleotides not matched to a gene: 7. The CDR3 is made up of 15 amino acids. Germline CDR1 is MGHDK and CDR2 is SYGVNS. The CDR3 DNA reads TGTGCCAGCAGTGACCCTGACAGGGTTGATCAGCCCCAGCATTTT. Translating gives CASSDPDRVDQPQHF.

The chain carries TRBV19 and TRBJ2-7, with 10 bases aligning to TRBD1. The CDR3 runs to 14 residues. CDR1 LNHDA and CDR2 SQIVND come from the germline V gene (reference sequence). The V gene end was trimmed by 6 bases and the J gene end by 4 bases; junction bases not matched to a gene: 6. CDR3 protein: CASRPGQGTYEQYF. CDR3 DNA: TGTGCCAGTAGACCGGGACAGGGGACTTACGAGCAGTACTTC.

The genes are TRBV6-6 and TRBJ2-1, with D possibly being TRBD2 (7 bases). The germline V gene encodes CDR1 MNHNY and CDR2 SVGAGI (reference sequence). V lost 10 bases and J lost 3, with 22 bases in between. CDR3 length: 16 residues. This CDR3 reads CATYLGEGGIYNEQFF. The DNA of the CDR3 is TGTGCCACCTACCTGGGCGAGGGGGGGATCTACAATGAGCAGTTCTTC.

The rearrangement joins TRBV19 to TRBJ1-1, with 11 bases that match TRBD1. With V trimmed by 8 bases and J by 1 base, 6 bases remained unmatched. CDR3 size: 15 residues. The germline gives CDR1 LNHDA, CDR2 SQIVND (reference sequence). CDR3 loop: CASVWTGGPNTEAFF. DNA for the CDR3: TGTGCCAGTGTATGGACAGGGGGCCCGAACACTGAAGCTTTCTTT.

Written as DNA, the CDR3 is TGTGCCTGGAGTGTACTCCCCCCCGGGTTAGCGGGAGAGGAAAGCACAGATACGCAGTATTTT. Its protein is CAWSVLPPGLAGEESTDTQYF. The J gene is TRBJ2-3, the V gene TRBV30; TRBD2 matches 9 bases. This CDR3 contains 21 residues. Trimming at V came to 0 bases and at J to 0 bases, leaving 19 bases not matched to a gene. Germline V gene data show CDR1 as GTSNPN and CDR2 as SVGIG (reference sequence).

CDR3 DNA: TGTGCCAGCAGCATGGACAGTAATGAAAAACTGTTTTTT. Translation gives CASSMDSNEKLFF. The V call is TRBV6-1, the J call TRBJ1-4; the D gene is possibly TRBD1 (6 bases). Germline CDR1 is MNHNS and CDR2 is SASEGT. With 6 bases removed from V and 4 bases from J, the gap between germline ends came to 9 bases. The CDR3 length is 13 residues.

This clone was detected a few times. The J gene is TRBJ2-1, the V gene TRBV19; 9 nucleotides agree with TRBD2. In germline, CDR1 is LNHDA, CDR2 SQIVND (reference sequence). The CDR3 consists of 17 residues. V dropped 7 bases and J dropped 5; count of bases not matched to a gene: 15. CDR3 in amino acids: CASTSLREAGGHNEQFF. The CDR3 DNA reads TGTGCCAGTACCTCTCTAAGGGAGGCGGGAGGGCACAATGAGCAGTTCTTC.

The CDR3 sequence: CASSLGVGRGIEQFF. The CDR3 nucleotides are TGTGCCAGCAGCTTAGGCGTCGGGAGGGGGATTGAGCAGTTCTTC. This chain connects TRBV7-3 to TRBJ2-1; 8 bases fit TRBD2. V was clipped by 2 bases and J by 9 bases; unmatched bases: 9. CDR1 is SGHTA and CDR2 is FQGTGA in the germline V gene. This CDR3 comprises 15 residues.

Turning to this clone: Other DNA sequences of this sample code for an identical CDR3. This chain uses TRBV5-6 with TRBJ2-7; 7 bases match TRBD1. Germline CDR1 reads SGHDT; CDR2 reads YYEEEE. The CDR3 has 15 amino acids. Trimming took 1 base from V and 0 from J; bases not matched to a gene: 4. DNA of the CDR3: TGTGCCAGCAGCTTGTTAACAGGGGACTCCTACGAGCAGTACTTC. Its protein product is CASSLLTGDSYEQYF.

V gene TRBV13 combines with J gene TRBJ2-5; D unresolved. Germline CDR1 is PRHDT and CDR2 is FYEKMQ (reference sequence). The CDR3 loop spans 14 amino acids. The germline V and J ends were trimmed by 0 bases and 2 bases, with 7 bases remaining between them. CDR3 in DNA: TGTGCCAGCAGCTTAGGAGAGAGTCAAGAGACCCAGTACTTC. Residues: CASSLGESQETQYF.

V is TRBV28 and J is TRBJ1-2; TRBD1 aligns across 7 bases. The CDR3 loop spans 12 amino acids. From germline, CDR1 is MDHEN and CDR2 SYDVKM. With V trimmed by 4 bases and J by 5 bases, 1 base remained unmatched. CDR3 sequence reads: CASSSTGYGYTF. CDR3 nucleotides: TGTGCCAGCAGTTCGACAGGGTATGGCTACACCTTC.

The chain joins TRBV30 to TRBJ1-2; D perhaps matches TRBD1 (6 bases). This CDR3 contains 14 residues. The germline V gene encodes CDR1 GTSNPN and CDR2 SVGIG (reference sequence). Trimming cost V 5 bases and J 3 bases, with 16 bases left between them. CDR3 loop: CAWAEGGLYYGYTF. The CDR3 nucleotides are TGTGCCTGGGCGGAGGGGGGGTTATACTATGGCTACACCTTC.

The chain links TRBV10-1 to TRBJ1-1; no clear D gene. The germline V gene has CDR1 WNHNN and CDR2 SYGVQD (reference sequence). CDR3 length: 13 residues. The V gene lost 4 bases and the J gene lost 5 bases, with 11 bases spanning the gap. For the CDR3, the DNA is TGCGCCAGCAGTGTGAAACTAGAGACTGAAGCTTTCTTT. Amino acids: CASSVKLETEAFF.

This clone has a handful of counts. The rearrangement joins TRBV29-1 to TRBJ2-3, with 8 positions matching TRBD1. V was clipped by 6 bases and J by 0 bases; unmatched bases: 5. Per the germline V gene, CDR1 is SQVTM and CDR2 is ANQGSEA. This CDR3 region has 14 residues. CDR3 DNA sequence: TGCAGCGTCCTGGACAGGGCTAGCACAGATACGCAGTATTTT. Translated, it gives CSVLDRASTDTQYF.

The chain links TRBV19 to TRBJ1-2, with 7 positions matching TRBD1. CDR1 LNHDA and CDR2 SQIVND come from the germline V gene (reference sequence). V lost 8 bases to trimming and J lost 5 bases; unmatched junction nucleotides: 8. The CDR3 runs to 13 residues. This chain's CDR3 is CASGEGQRYGYTF. Here the CDR3 DNA reads TGTGCCAGTGGAGAGGGACAGCGGTATGGCTACACCTTC.